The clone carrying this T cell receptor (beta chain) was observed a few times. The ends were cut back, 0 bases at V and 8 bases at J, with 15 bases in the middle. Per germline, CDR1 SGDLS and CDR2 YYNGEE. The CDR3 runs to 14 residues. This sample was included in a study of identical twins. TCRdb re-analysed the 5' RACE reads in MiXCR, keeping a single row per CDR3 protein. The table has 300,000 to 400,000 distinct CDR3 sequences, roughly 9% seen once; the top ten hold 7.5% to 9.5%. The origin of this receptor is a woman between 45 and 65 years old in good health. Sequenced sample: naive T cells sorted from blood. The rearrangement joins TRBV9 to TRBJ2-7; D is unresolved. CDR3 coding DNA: TGTGCCAGCAGCGTAGGGGCAGGTCAGTGGCAGCAGTACTTC. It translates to CASSVGAGQWQQYF. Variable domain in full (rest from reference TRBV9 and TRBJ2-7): DSGVTQTPKHLITATGQRVTLRCSPRSGDLSVYWYQQSLDQGLQFLIQYYNGEERAKGNILERFSAQQFPDLHSELNLSSLELGDSALYFCASSVGAGQWQQYFGPGTRLTVT.